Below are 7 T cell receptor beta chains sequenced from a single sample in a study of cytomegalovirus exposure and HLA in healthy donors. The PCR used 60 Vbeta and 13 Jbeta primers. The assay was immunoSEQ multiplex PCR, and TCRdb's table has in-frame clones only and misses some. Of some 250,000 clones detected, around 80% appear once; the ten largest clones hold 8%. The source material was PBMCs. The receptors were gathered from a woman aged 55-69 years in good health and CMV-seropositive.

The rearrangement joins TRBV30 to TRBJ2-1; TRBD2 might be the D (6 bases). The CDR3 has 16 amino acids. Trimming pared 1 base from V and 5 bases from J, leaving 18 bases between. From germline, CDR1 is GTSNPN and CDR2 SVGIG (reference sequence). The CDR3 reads CAWSGRLGLVDNEQFF. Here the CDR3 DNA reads TGTGCCTGGAGTGGACGGCTGGGACTGGTCGACAATGAGCAGTTCTTC.

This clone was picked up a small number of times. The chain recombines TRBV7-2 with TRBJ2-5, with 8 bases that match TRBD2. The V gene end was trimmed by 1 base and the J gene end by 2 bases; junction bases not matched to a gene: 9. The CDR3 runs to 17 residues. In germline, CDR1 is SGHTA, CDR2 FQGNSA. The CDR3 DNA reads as TGTGCCAGCAGCTTAGGCAGGCTAGCGGGCCCACAAGAGACCCAGTACTTC. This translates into CASSLGRLAGPQETQYF.

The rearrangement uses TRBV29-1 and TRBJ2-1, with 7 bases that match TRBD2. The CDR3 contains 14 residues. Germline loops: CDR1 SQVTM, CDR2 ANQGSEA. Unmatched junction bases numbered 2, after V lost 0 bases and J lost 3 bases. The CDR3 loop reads CSVEERESYNEQFF. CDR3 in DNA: TGCAGCGTTGAAGAGCGGGAGAGCTACAATGAGCAGTTCTTC.

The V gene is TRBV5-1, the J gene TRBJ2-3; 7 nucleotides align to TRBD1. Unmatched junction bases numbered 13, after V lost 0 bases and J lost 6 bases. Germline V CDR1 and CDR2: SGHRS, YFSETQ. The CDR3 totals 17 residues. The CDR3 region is CASSLAGDRASFDTQYF. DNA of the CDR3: TGCGCCAGCAGCTTGGCTGGGGACAGAGCCTCGTTTGATACGCAGTATTTT. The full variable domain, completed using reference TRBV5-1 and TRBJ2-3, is KAGVTQTPRYLIKTRGQQVTLSCSPISGHRSVSWYQQTPGQGLQFLFEYFSETQRNKGNFPGRFSGRQFSNSRSEMNVSTLELGDSALYLCASSLAGDRASFDTQYFGPGTRLTVL.

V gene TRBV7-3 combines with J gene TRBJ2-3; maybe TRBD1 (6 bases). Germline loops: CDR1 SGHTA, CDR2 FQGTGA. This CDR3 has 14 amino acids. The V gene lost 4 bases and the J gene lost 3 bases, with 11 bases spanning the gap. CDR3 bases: TGTGCCAGCAGCTCACCGGACAGAACAGATACGCAGTATTTT. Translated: CASSSPDRTDTQYF.

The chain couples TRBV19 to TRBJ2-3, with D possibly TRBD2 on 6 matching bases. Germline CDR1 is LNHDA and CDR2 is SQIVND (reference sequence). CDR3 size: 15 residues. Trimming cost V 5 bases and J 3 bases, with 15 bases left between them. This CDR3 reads CASSLRLGQTDTQYF. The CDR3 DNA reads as TGTGCCAGTAGTCTAAGACTAGGCCAAACAGATACGCAGTATTTT. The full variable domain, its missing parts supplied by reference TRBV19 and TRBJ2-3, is DGGITQSPKYLFRKEGQNVTLSCEQNLNHDAMYWYRQDPGQGLRLIYYSQIVNDFQKGDIAEGYSVSREKKESFPLTVTSAQKNPTAFYLCASSLRLGQTDTQYFGPGTRLTVL.

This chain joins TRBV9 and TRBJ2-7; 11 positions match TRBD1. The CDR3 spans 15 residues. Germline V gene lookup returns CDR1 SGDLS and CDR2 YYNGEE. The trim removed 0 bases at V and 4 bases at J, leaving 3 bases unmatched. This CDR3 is CASSVGDRGEYEQYF. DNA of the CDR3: TGTGCCAGCAGCGTAGGGGACAGGGGGGAATACGAGCAGTACTTC. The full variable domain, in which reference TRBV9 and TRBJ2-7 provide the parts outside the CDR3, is DSGVTQTPKHLITATGQRVTLRCSPRSGDLSVYWYQQSLDQGLQFLIQYYNGEERAKGNILERFSAQQFPDLHSELNLSSLELGDSALYFCASSVGDRGEYEQYFGPGTRLTVT.